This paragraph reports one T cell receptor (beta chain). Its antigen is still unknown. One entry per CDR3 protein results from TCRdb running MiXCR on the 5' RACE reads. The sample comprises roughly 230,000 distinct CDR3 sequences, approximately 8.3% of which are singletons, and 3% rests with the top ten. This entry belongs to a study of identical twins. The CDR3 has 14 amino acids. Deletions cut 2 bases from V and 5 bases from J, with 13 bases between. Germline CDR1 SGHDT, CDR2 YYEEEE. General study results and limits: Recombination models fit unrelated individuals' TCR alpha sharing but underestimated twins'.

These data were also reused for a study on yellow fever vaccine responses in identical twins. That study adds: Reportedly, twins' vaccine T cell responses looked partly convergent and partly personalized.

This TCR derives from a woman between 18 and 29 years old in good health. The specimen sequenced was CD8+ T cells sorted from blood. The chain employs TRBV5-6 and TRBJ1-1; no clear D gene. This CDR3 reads CASSLAGERTEAFF. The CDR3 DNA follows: TGTGCCAGCAGCTTAGCTGGGGAGAGGACTGAAGCTTTCTTT. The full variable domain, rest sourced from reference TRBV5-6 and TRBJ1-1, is DAGVTQSPTHLIKTRGQQVTLRCSPKSGHDTVSWYQQALGQGPQFIFQYYEEEERQRGNFPDRFSGHQFPNYSSELNVNALLLGDSALYLCASSLAGERTEAFFGQGTRLTVV.